This record covers a single TCR beta chain. The antigen is unknown. V lost 4 bases to trimming and J lost 5 bases, with 8 bases between them. The CDR3 extends over 12 amino acids. Per the germline V gene, CDR1 is LNHDA and CDR2 is SQIVND (reference sequence). This entry is derived from a study of beta chain features in type 1 diabetes. General study findings and limits: Naive, central memory and Treg TCRB repertoires seemed to resemble each other more closely in patients than they did in healthy donors. Across all four CD4+ subsets, people with type 1 diabetes showed modestly shorter TCRB CDR3s.

The isolated RNA, all of it, was reverse transcribed, so expressed TCRB transcripts were what got sequenced. Libraries were prepared by immunoSEQ multiplex PCR; TCRdb keeps only in-frame clonotypes and omits some of them. Of under 200,000 clones listed, around 10% are singletons. The sequencing input was central memory CD4+ T cells from blood. J is TRBJ2-5 and V is TRBV19; D is undetermined. The clonotype was recovered from a young man with type 1 diabetes. The DNA for the CDR3 is TGTGCCAGTAGTAGTTCTCCGGAGACCCAGTACTTC. It is translated as CASSSSPETQYF.